This paragraph reports one T cell receptor (beta chain). What it binds is not known. Produced via immunoSEQ multiplex PCR; TCRdb's table is partial and in-frame only. The profile covers over 90,000 clones, with 84% appearing a single time and around 15% taken by the ten largest. The source of the sample is a study of T cell responses to AZD1222 COVID-19 vaccine. Study summary: It was second doses at about 4 or about 12 weeks that were pooled. Study-level results: Seropositive at baseline were only a handful of AZD1222 recipients. Spike-specific TCR breadth rose after two AZD1222 doses, and depth rose as well. Donors were largely white British and mainly female; clonal diversity was possibly underestimated.

This sequence originates from an adult in good health. The material sequenced was peripheral blood, taken on day 0 of AZD1222 vaccination.

CDR3 residues: CASDRDRGIPDGYTF. The DNA of the CDR3 is TGTGCCAGTGACCGGGACAGGGGGATCCCGGATGGCTACACCTTC. The rearrangement links TRBV6-6 to TRBJ1-2; TRBD1 matches 11 bases. The length of the CDR3 is 15 residues. With 9 bases clipped from V and 6 bases from J, the junction kept 12 bases outside the gene matches. Germline CDR1 MNHNY, CDR2 SVGAGI (reference sequence).